This record concerns one TCR beta chain sequence. Antigen: not known. The time point was: week 35, safety follow-up. The content of each vaccine dose was 300 ug of mutant IDH1 20-mer peptide, and topical imiquimod accompanied it. These data belong to a study of a mutant IDH1 vaccine in newly diagnosed glioma. Study-level points and caveats: Pseudoprogression appeared independent of alterations in top peripheral clonotypes.

Germline lookup yields CDR1 SGHTA and CDR2 FQGNSA. This CDR3 spans 14 amino acids. Trimming removed 4 bases from V and 5 bases from J; junction bases left unmatched: 6. This table comes from immunoSEQ multiplex PCR, and its TCRdb copy is limited to in-frame clones, with some not included. The table includes some 33,000 clones, approximately 77% detected once. The specimen was PBMCs, collected from a glioma patient whose treatment included an IDH1 peptide vaccine. This chain links TRBV7-2 with TRBJ2-5, with TRBD2 matching over 8 bases. This clonotype was sampled from a man aged 25 to 40 with glioma. CDR3 sequence: CASSWGASGETQYF. The CDR3 coding sequence is TGTGCCAGCAGCTGGGGGGCTAGCGGGGAGACCCAGTACTTC.